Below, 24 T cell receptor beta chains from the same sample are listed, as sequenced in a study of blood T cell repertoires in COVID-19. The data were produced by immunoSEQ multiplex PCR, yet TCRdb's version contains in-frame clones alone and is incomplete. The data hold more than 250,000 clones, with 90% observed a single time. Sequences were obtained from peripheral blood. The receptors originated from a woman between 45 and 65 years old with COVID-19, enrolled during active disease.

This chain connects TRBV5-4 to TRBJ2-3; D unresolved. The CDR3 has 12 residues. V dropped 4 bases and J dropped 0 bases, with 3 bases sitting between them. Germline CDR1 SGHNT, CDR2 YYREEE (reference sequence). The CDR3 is CASSQSTDTQYF. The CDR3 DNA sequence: TGTGCCAGCAGCCAGAGCACAGATACGCAGTATTTT.

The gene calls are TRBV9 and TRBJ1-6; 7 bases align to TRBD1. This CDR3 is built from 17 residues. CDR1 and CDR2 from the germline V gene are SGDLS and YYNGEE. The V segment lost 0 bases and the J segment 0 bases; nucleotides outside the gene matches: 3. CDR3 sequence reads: CASSVEQGPSYNSPLHF. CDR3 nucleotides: TGTGCCAGCAGCGTAGAACAGGGGCCCTCCTATAATTCACCCCTCCACTTT.

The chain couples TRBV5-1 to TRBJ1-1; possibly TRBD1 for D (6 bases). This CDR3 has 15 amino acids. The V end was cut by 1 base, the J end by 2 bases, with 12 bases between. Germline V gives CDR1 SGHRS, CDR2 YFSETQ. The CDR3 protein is CASSLIQGINTEAFF. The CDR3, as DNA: TGCGCCAGCAGCTTGATACAGGGAATCAACACTGAAGCTTTCTTT.

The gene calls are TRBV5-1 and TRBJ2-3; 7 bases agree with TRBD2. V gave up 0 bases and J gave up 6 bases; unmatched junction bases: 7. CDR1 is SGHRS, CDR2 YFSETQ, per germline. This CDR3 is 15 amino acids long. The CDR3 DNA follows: TGCGCCAGCAGCTTGGAGGGTACCGGGGGGGATACGCAGTATTTT. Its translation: CASSLEGTGGDTQYF.

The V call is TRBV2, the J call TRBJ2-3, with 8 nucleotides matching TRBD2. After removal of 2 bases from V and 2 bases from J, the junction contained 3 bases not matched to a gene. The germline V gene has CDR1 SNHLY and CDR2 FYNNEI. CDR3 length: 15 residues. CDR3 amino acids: CASSEKREFTDTQYF. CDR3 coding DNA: TGTGCCAGCAGTGAAAAGCGGGAGTTCACAGATACGCAGTATTTT.

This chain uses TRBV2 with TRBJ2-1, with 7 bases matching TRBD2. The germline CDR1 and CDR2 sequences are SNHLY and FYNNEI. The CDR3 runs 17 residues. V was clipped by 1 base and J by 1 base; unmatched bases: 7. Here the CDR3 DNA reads TGTGCCAGCAGTGAAGGAATTACGGGGGGATCCTACAATGAGCAGTTCTTC. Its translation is CASSEGITGGSYNEQFF.

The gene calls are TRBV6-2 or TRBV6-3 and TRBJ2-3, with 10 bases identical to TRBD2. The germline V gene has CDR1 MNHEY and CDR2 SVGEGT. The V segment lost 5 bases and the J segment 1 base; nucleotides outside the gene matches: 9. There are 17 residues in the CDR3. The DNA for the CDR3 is TGTGCCAGCAGTACACATAGCGGGAGGCCGCGCACAGATACGCAGTATTTT. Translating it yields CASSTHSGRPRTDTQYF.

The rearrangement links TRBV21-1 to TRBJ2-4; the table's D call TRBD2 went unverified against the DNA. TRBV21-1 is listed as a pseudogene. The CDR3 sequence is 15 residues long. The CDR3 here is CASSPALREEDIQYF. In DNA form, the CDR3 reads TGTGCCAGCAGCCCCGCTTTGCGGGAGGAAGACATTCAGTACTTC.

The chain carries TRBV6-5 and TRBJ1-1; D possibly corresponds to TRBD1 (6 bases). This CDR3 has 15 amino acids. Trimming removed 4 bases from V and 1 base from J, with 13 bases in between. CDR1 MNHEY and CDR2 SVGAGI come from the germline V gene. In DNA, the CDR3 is TGTGCCAGCAGTTCTCACAGGGTGGGGAACACTGAAGCTTTCTTT. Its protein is CASSSHRVGNTEAFF.

The CDR3 reads CASSLRGITEAFF. The CDR3 DNA is TGTGCCAGCAGTTTAAGAGGGATCACTGAAGCTTTCTTT. V is TRBV12-3 or TRBV12-4 and J is TRBJ1-1; D remains unclear. The CDR3 loop spans 13 amino acids. Between the trimmed V and J ends, which lost 2 bases and 4 bases, there was a span of 8 bases.

CDR3 protein: CASSYSGQGNEQYF. As DNA, the CDR3 is TGTGCCAGCAGTTACTCCGGACAGGGGAACGAGCAGTACTTC. This chain joins TRBV6-5 and TRBJ2-7; TRBD1 matches at 9 bases. The ends lost 0 bases at V and 5 bases at J; junction bases unmatched: 2. This CDR3 spans 14 amino acids. From germline, CDR1 is MNHEY and CDR2 SVGAGI.

CDR3 sequence reads: CASSLQHGSYNEQFF. As DNA, the CDR3 is TGTGCCAGCAGCCTACAACATGGGAGCTACAATGAGCAGTTCTTC. The rearrangement links TRBV3-1 (or the pseudogene TRBV3-2) to TRBJ2-1; the D gene is possibly TRBD2 (5 bases). The germline gives CDR1 LGHDT, CDR2 YNNKEL (reference sequence). The V and J ends lost 4 bases and 3 bases respectively, with 13 bases between them. The CDR3 has 15 amino acids.

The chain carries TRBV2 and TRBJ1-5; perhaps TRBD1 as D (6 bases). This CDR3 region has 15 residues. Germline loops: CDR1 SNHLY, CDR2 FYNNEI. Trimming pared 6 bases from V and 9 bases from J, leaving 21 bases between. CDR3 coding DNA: TGTGCCAGCAGCCCCCGGGGGGCCCAGGGACGGCCCCAGCATTTT. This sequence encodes CASSPRGAQGRPQHF.

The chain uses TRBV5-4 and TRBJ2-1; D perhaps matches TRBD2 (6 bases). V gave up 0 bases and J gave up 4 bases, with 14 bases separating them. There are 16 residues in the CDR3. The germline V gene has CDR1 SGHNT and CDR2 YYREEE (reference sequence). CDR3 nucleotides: TGTGCCAGCAGCTTGGGGTCGGGAGTGTCATACAATGAGCAGTTCTTC. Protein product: CASSLGSGVSYNEQFF.

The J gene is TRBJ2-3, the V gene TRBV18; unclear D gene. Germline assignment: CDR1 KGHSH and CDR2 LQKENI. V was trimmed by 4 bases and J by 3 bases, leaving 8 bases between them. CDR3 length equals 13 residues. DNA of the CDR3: TGTGCCAGCTCACGTGTAAATACAGATACGCAGTATTTT. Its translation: CASSRVNTDTQYF. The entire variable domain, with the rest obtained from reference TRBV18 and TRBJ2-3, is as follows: NAGVMQNPRHLVRRRGQEARLRCSPMKGHSHVYWYRQLPEEGLKFMVYLQKENIIDESGMPKERFSAEFPKEGPSILRIQQVVRGDSAAYFCASSRVNTDTQYFGPGTRLTVL.

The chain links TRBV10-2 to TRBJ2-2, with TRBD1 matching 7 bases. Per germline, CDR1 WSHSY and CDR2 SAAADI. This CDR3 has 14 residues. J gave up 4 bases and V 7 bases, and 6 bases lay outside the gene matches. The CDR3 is CASNINRGTGELFF. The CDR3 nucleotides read TGCGCCAGCAACATAAACAGGGGCACCGGGGAGCTGTTTTTT.

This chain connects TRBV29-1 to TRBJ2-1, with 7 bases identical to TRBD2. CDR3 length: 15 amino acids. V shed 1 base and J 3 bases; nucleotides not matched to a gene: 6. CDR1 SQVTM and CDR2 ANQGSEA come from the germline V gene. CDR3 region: CSVEGPLAVYNEQFF. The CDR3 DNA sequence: TGCAGCGTTGAAGGTCCCCTAGCGGTCTACAATGAGCAGTTCTTC.

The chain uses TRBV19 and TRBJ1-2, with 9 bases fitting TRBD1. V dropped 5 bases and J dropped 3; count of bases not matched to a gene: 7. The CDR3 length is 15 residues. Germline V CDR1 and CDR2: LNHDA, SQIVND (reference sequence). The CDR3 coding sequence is TGTGCCAGTAGTGTTGGGACAGGGTCACACTATGGCTACACCTTC. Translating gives CASSVGTGSHYGYTF.

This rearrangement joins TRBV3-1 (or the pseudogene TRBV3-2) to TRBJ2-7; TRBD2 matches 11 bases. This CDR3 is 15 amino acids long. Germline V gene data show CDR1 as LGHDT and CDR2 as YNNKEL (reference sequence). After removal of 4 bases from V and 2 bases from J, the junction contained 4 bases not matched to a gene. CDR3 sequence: CASSPLAGGAYEQYF. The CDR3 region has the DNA TGTGCCAGCAGCCCTTTAGCGGGAGGGGCCTACGAGCAGTACTTC.

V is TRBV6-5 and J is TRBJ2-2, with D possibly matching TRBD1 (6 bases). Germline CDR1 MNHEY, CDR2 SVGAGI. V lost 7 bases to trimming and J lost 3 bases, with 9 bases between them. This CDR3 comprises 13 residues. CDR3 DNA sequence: TGTGCCAGCACCAGGGGTGACACCGGGGAGCTGTTTTTT. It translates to CASTRGDTGELFF.

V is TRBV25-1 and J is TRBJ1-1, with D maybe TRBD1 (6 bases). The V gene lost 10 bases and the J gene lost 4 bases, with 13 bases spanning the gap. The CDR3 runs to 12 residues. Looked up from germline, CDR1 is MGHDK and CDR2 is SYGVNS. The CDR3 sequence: CAIRQAATEAFF. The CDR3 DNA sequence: TGTGCCATTAGACAGGCCGCCACTGAAGCTTTCTTT.

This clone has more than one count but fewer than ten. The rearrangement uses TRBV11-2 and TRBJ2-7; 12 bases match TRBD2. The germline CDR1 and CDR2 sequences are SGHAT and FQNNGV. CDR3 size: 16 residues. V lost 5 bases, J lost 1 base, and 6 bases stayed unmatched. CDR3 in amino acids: CASSKQGLAGSYEQYF. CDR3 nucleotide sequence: TGTGCCAGCAGCAAACAAGGACTAGCGGGGTCCTACGAGCAGTACTTC.

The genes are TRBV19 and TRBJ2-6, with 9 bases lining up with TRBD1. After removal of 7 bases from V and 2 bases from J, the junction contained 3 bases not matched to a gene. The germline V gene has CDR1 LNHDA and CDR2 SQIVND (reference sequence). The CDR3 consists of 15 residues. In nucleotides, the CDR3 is TGTGCCAGTACGCGACAGGGGGCTGGGGCCAACGTCCTGACTTTC. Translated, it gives CASTRQGAGANVLTF. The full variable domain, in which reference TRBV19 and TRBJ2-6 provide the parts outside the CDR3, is DGGITQSPKYLFRKEGQNVTLSCEQNLNHDAMYWYRQDPGQGLRLIYYSQIVNDFQKGDIAEGYSVSREKKESFPLTVTSAQKNPTAFYLCASTRQGAGANVLTFGAGSRLTVL.

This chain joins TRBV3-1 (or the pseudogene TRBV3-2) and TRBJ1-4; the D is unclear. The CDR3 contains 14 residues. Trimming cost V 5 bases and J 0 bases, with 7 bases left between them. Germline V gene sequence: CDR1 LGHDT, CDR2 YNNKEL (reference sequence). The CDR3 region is CASSDTATNEKLFF. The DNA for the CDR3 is TGTGCCAGCAGCGACACTGCAACTAATGAAAAACTGTTTTTT.